This T cell receptor beta chain was captured in a study of T cell responses to AZD1222 COVID-19 vaccine (dated by TCRdb to the early 2020s). Regarding the complete study: Because spike-specific TCR depth and breadth did not differ between the two schedules, AZD1222 recipients who got a second dose at roughly 4 weeks were pooled with those who got a second dose at roughly 12 weeks. A total of just over 230 trial participants underwent TCR sequencing, of whom 207 had received two doses of AZD1222 and 26 had received two doses of the MenACWY control vaccine. Trial participants were enrolled into age subgroups of 18-55, 56-69 and 70-plus years, which contained about 150, 28 and 57 TCR-sequenced participants, respectively. What the work shows at the level of the full study, not this receptor alone: Because no day 14 peak-response samples were available, repertoires were characterized only after the peak T cell response. CD4 TCRs associated with the vaccine covered the entire spike protein, and the dominant responses were in regions 160-218 and 743-854. After two AZD1222 doses, spike-specific TCR breadth and depth were significantly higher than at day 0 and than in MenACWY recipients. Reportedly, close to half of the unique spike-specific TCRs recognized epitopes lying outside the regions that are mutated in the B.1.351 and B.1.1.7 variants. Most participants were white British and females outnumbered males, and the authors suggested that clonal diversity may have been underestimated. The 56-69-year group was small, and its depth increase did not reach significance, likely because of low power. Conclusions about previously exposed vaccinees are limited, since just six AZD1222 recipients were seropositive for SARS-CoV-2 at baseline.

Per the publication, the time point label means: baseline before first vaccination. Samples from vaccinated people were obtained from the UK trials COV001 and COV002, which included a single-blind randomized controlled phase 2/3 trial of AZD1222 (ChAdOx1 nCoV-19) in healthy adults. For TCRbeta chain sequencing, PBMC samples from trial participants were taken at day 0 and at day 28 after the second dose. Of note for this clone: What antigen it recognizes has not been identified. One base away there is no much larger clone; base qualities are not given.

The CDR3 holds 12 amino acids from the cysteine to the phenylalanine. Here the CDR3 DNA is all that survives: 36 bases in frame from base 1. V is cut by 7 bases and J by 7 bases, and the space between the germline ends is 11 bases. The CDR3 regions of human TCRbeta chains were subjected to immunosequencing. Processing in the source paper ran as follows. Repertoire TCRs were matched against a reference library of SARS-CoV-2-specific TCRs generated with the MIRA antigen-specificity platform. Breadth was defined as the fraction of unique TCRs that were SARS-CoV-2-associated, and depth was defined as the fraction of total T cells that were SARS-CoV-2-associated. Using the MIRA data, every spike-specific TCR was mapped to the spike region that the TCR reacted to and assigned to either a CD4 or a CD8 class. Log10-transformed breadth and depth values were compared by one-way ANOVA with Sidak's multiple comparisons tests. TCRdb's version of the immuneACCESS table is confined to in-frame rearrangements and falls short of the full clone set. An unresolved V gene accounts for under half of the shortfall where checked; the remainder is of unknown origin. V and J calls and clone size follow that table, whereas D and trimming were derived from the DNA. For this sample the table gives fewer than 110,000 clones, of which roughly nine tenths were detected only once. The biggest ten clones account for roughly 1.4% of the sample.

This TCR was recovered from an adult in good health. Sequencing was performed on peripheral blood, taken on day 0 of AZD1222 vaccination. The chain links TRBV12-3 or TRBV12-4 with TRBJ1-3; the D gene cannot be named for sure. The DNA sequence reads TGTGCCAGCAATTTGGGTACTAACACCATATATTTT. Translated, this is CASNLGTNTIYF.